One sample yielded the 2 T cell receptor beta chains listed below, sequenced in a study of cytomegalovirus exposure and HLA in healthy donors (dated by TCRdb to about 2017). The receptor library was made with the immunoSEQ multiplex PCR assay. For the multiplex PCR, a mixture combining 60 forward primers for TCR Vbeta segments and 13 reverse primers for TCR Jbeta segments was used. TCRdb re-hosts the immuneACCESS table, in-frame sequences only. Its copies lack some clones; in the studies checked, an unresolved V gene accounts for under half of them, and the cause for the rest is not known. The sample table holds approximately 82,000 clones, of which around 10% were seen once. The ten largest make up approximately 25% of the sample. Sequenced sample: PBMCs. The receptors come from a man aged 55 to 70 in good health and CMV-seropositive.

This chain links TRBV28 with TRBJ1-2; D perhaps matches TRBD1 (6 bases). Germline values: CDR1 MDHEN, CDR2 SYDVKM. This CDR3 has 14 residues. The V and J ends lost 1 base and 7 bases respectively, with 13 bases between them. CDR3 residues: CASSLLGGQGGYTF. The CDR3, as DNA: TGTGCCAGCAGTTTATTGGGGGGGCAAGGTGGCTACACCTTC.

A word on this clone: A read error may account for a junction end that differs from germline. The V gene is TRBV28, the J gene TRBJ1-6; tentative D call: TRBD1 (5 bases). The CDR3 has 13 residues. From germline, CDR1 is MDHEN and CDR2 SYDVKM. CDR3 DNA sequence: TGTGCCAGCAGGTGGCAGGGAGGTTCATCCCTCCACTTT. It codes for CASRWQGGSSLHF.